This is a list of T cell receptor beta chains from one sample in a study of blood T cell repertoires in COVID-19. Clones were read by immunoSEQ multiplex PCR, and TCRdb kept only the in-frame ones, dropping some. Of around 300,000 clones detected, 83% appear once; the ten largest clones hold around a tenth. Sequences were obtained from peripheral blood. These receptors were collected from a woman aged 50 to 60 who had recovered from COVID-19. Each CDR3 is given with its conserved first and last residue. The order of the fields is V gene, J gene, clone size, D gene, CDR3 protein, CDR3 DNA. The D gene is left open where the match is weak. Clone size is given for some rows only: seen once, a few or many times, or a class if the clone is expanded.

v_gene: TRBV4-1; j_gene: TRBJ1-3; abundance: once; d_gene: TRBD1; CDR3aa: CASSQDRQGGAQDTIYF; CDR3nt: TGCGCCAGCAGCCAGGATCGACAGGGGGGCGCCCAGGACACCATATATTTT
v_gene: TRBV28; j_gene: TRBJ1-6; abundance: once; d_gene: -; CDR3aa: CATIPYSNSPLHF; CDR3nt: TGTGCCACCATTCCCTATTCCAATTCACCCCTCCACTTT
v_gene: TRBV19; j_gene: TRBJ1-4; abundance: -; d_gene: -; CDR3aa: CASSTQGFNEKLFF; CDR3nt: TGTGCCAGTAGTACGCAGGGGTTTAACGAAAAACTGTTTTTT
v_gene: TRBV2; j_gene: TRBJ2-3; abundance: -; d_gene: TRBD2; CDR3aa: CASSDKIQAGGYTDTQYF; CDR3nt: TGTGCCAGCAGCGATAAAATACAAGCGGGGGGATACACAGATACGCAGTATTTT
v_gene: TRBV19; j_gene: TRBJ1-2; abundance: -; d_gene: TRBD1; CDR3aa: CASSTNAGTGGRYGYTF; CDR3nt: TGTGCCAGTAGTACCAACGCCGGGACAGGAGGCCGCTATGGCTACACCTTC
v_gene: TRBV7-9; j_gene: TRBJ2-3; abundance: -; d_gene: TRBD1; CDR3aa: CASSPGQRNADTQYF; CDR3nt: TGTGCCAGCAGCCCGGGACAGCGAAACGCAGATACGCAGTATTTT
v_gene: TRBV4-3; j_gene: TRBJ1-2; abundance: -; d_gene: -; CDR3aa: CASSRRTALGGYTF; CDR3nt: TGCGCCAGCAGCCGCCGGACAGCTTTGGGGGGCTACACCTTC
v_gene: TRBV5-1; j_gene: TRBJ2-2; abundance: -; d_gene: TRBD1; CDR3aa: CASSRTGEGELFF; CDR3nt: TGCGCCAGCAGCAGGACAGGGGAGGGGGAGCTGTTTTTT
v_gene: TRBV30; j_gene: TRBJ1-2; abundance: -; d_gene: TRBD1; CDR3aa: CAWSVIIFVPGGFGYTF; CDR3nt: TGTGCCTGGAGTGTTATAATCTTCGTGCCAGGGGGGTTTGGCTACACCTTC
v_gene: TRBV6-2/TRBV6-3; j_gene: TRBJ2-1; abundance: -; d_gene: TRBD1; CDR3aa: CASSYYRGAGEQFF; CDR3nt: TGTGCCAGCAGTTACTACAGGGGGGCGGGTGAGCAGTTCTTC
v_gene: TRBV5-4; j_gene: TRBJ2-7; abundance: -; d_gene: TRBD2; CDR3aa: CASSSSGPTYEQYF; CDR3nt: TGTGCCAGCAGCTCTAGCGGTCCGACCTACGAGCAGTACTTC